This T cell receptor (beta chain) was retrieved from a study of tumor-infiltrating lymphocytes in localized non-small cell lung cancer. The CDR3 is 15 residues long. Trimming removed 1 base from V and 2 bases from J; junction bases left unmatched: 4. In germline, CDR1 is SGHTA, CDR2 FQGNSA. Regarding the study as a whole: IM1 and IM2 tumors showed no difference in T-cell fraction. Each assay used a separate piece of the same tissue.

TCRdb's table, derived via immunoSEQ multiplex PCR, lists solely in-frame clones and lacks some. The sample contains about 16,000 clones, under 80% of which appear only once. This clone occurred a few times. Its specificity is not known. Sequences were obtained from lung tumor tissue. J is TRBJ2-7 and V is TRBV7-2; 8 nucleotides agree with TRBD2. This receptor was identified in a human donor with non-small cell lung cancer. The CDR3 bases are TGTGCCAGCAGCTTAGGCGGGAGGCCCACCTACGAGCAGTACTTC. This codes for CASSLGGRPTYEQYF.